This T cell receptor (beta chain) was sequenced for a study of T cells in localized non-small cell lung cancer (dated by TCRdb to 2018 to 2020). General notes on the study: The study examined T cell repertoires in 200 to 300 patients with early-stage NSCLC and compared tumors with uninvolved tumor-adjacent lungs. The cohort was made up of under 250 treatment-naive NSCLC patients whose localized lung tumors had been resected. NSCLC patients had a mean age of approximately 66 years, and approximately 140 were male and over 85 female. What the work shows at the level of the full study, not this receptor alone: Uninvolved tumor-adjacent lung showed the highest T cell clonality, higher than tumor, which suggests more focused antigenic responses in the uninvolved tumor-adjacent lung. Because the study design was exploratory, TCR variables were selected using unadjusted p-values without false-discovery rate correction. Longer overall survival was associated with higher blood T cell density, whereas shorter survival was associated with higher adjacent-lung clonality. Because multi-region tumor sequencing was not performed, intratumor heterogeneity could not be ruled out. Of the top 100 tumor clones, a median of roughly 56 were detected in paired uninvolved adjacent lung; approximately 30 were also among that lung's top 100.

From the germline V gene, CDR1 is SGHRS and CDR2 is YFSETQ. V and J are trimmed by 4 bases and 2 bases, and the gene matches miss 8 bases of the junction. The CDR3 contains 16 residues, cysteine and phenylalanine counted. Only CDR3 DNA is held: 48 bases, read in frame from base 1. As concerns this clone: The specificity of this receptor is unknown. Base-call qualities are not available, and no considerably larger clone is one nucleotide away.

At diagnosis, peripheral blood, uninvolved tumor-adjacent lung and tumor were collected and were preserved as a mix of fresh-frozen and FFPE material. TCR beta CDR3 regions were sequenced from DNA using the immunoSEQ Assay. Processing in the source paper ran as follows. T cell density was computed as TCR beta template counts normalized to usable DNA estimated by amplifying housekeeping genes. Richness was estimated using the preseqR package, with extrapolation to 400,000 templates for PBMC samples and to 120,000 templates for tissue samples. Clonality was calculated as one minus Pielou's evenness. Tissue-enriched TCRs were identified by differential abundance testing using productive amino-acid clonotypes, minimum total count 5 and alpha 0.1. The Jaccard Index and the Morisita Overlap Index were used to measure how much the repertoires overlapped between compartments. GLIPH clustered TCR beta CDR3s with public tetramer-defined viral CDR3s; viral motifs required at least three viral sequences plus V-gene enrichment. TCRdb took over this immuneACCESS table, retaining in-frame rearrangements with V and J assigned. Such tables are incomplete; in checked studies, under half of the missing clones stem from an unresolved V gene, and the remainder is unexplained. Clone size and V and J calls were adopted from that table, with D and trimming inferred from the DNA. The table for this sample lists more than 3,500 clones; roughly 27% of them were counted only once. The top ten clonotypes cover over 8% of the sample.

The material sequenced was lung tumor tissue, taken before any cancer treatment. The TCR sequence derives from a male donor aged 60 or older with stage I lung adenocarcinoma. The chain joins TRBV5-1 to TRBJ2-3; 9 middle bases align to TRBD1. The CDR3 reads CASSTGQGSHTDTQYF. DNA sequence: TGCGCCAGCAGCACAGGACAGGGGTCCCACACAGATACGCAGTATTTT.